This entry concerns a single TCR beta chain. The antigen is not known. The data originate from a study of T cell responses to AZD1222 COVID-19 vaccine. Whole-study results and caveats: Donors skewed white British and female; clonal diversity was possibly underestimated. Close to half of all spike-specific TCRs reportedly target regions of the variants that are unmutated. With dominance at 160-218 and 743-854, vaccine-associated CD4 TCRs spanned spike. A rise in Spike-specific TCR breadth and depth followed two AZD1222 doses.

Measured with immunoSEQ multiplex PCR; TCRdb has only the in-frame clones, and not every one. This sample has approximately 120,000 clones, with 89% found just once. The receptor was isolated from an adult in good health. This specimen consisted of peripheral blood, obtained on day 0 of AZD1222 vaccination.

The CDR3 region is CASSSTGGGPDTQYF. The DNA for the CDR3 is TGCGCCAGCAGTTCGACAGGAGGGGGCCCAGATACGCAGTATTTT. The chain couples TRBV5-1 to TRBJ2-3, with a tentative D call TRBD1 (7 bases). CDR1 and CDR2 (germline): SGHRS, YFSETQ. With 5 bases removed from V and 4 bases from J, the gap between germline ends came to 17 bases. CDR3 size: 15 residues. Complete variable domain (other parts from reference TRBV5-1 and TRBJ2-3): KAGVTQTPRYLIKTRGQQVTLSCSPISGHRSVSWYQQTPGQGLQFLFEYFSETQRNKGNFPGRFSGRQFSNSRSEMNVSTLELGDSALYLCASSSTGGGPDTQYFGPGTRLTVL.